These 28 T cell receptor beta chains were sequenced from one sample in a study of low-dose radiotherapy and immunotherapy resistance in tumors. TRAV- and TRBV-specific primers, spanning alpha and beta chains, primed first-strand cDNA. Using a constant-region primer together with a V-primer adapter, TCRs were subjected to around 20 PCR cycles of amplification. TCRdb reprocessed the reads via MiXCR and lists one record per CDR3 protein. The table lists 65,000 to 95,000 distinct CDR3 sequences, approximately 19% of them singletons. The time point denotes: before trial treatment. Source: PBMCs, taken before treatment. Source of these receptors: a male donor with prostate cancer.

In regard to this clonotype: A read error is possible here, since a much larger clone lies one base away. This chain uses TRBV12-3 or TRBV12-4 with TRBJ2-7; D uncertain. The CDR3 loop spans 16 amino acids. V lost 2 bases and J 7 bases, leaving 21 bases between the germline ends. CDR3 residues: CASSLPLSSSYNEQYF. CDR3 coding DNA: TGTGCCAGCAGTTTACCCCTTTCAAGCTCCTACAATGAGCAGTACTTC.

This clonotype came up many times. The CDR3 is CSAPPSGSKNIQYF. The CDR3 bases are TGCAGTGCCCCGCCGAGTGGTTCCAAAAACATTCAGTACTTC. The chain has TRBV20-1 and TRBJ2-4; D call uncertain. V dropped 6 bases and J dropped 2 bases, with 14 bases sitting between them. The CDR3 runs to 14 residues. In germline, CDR1 is DFQATT, CDR2 SNEGSKA (reference sequence).

This clonotype was counted many times. The chain has TRBV6-2 or TRBV6-3 and TRBJ1-1, with 8 nucleotides matching TRBD1. The CDR3 contains 16 residues. Trimming at V came to 2 bases and at J to 4 bases, leaving 9 bases not matched to a gene. CDR1 is MNHEY, CDR2 SVGEGT, per germline. DNA of the CDR3: TGTGCCAGCAGTTACGAGCAGGGGGCATTGATCACTGAAGCTTTCTTT. This codes for CASSYEQGALITEAFF.

As for this clonotype: This is likely an artifact of a read error, given a far larger clone one base away. The genes are TRBV5-5 and TRBJ2-7, with 14 bases aligning to TRBD2. There are 15 residues in the CDR3. CDR1 and CDR2 from the germline V gene are SGHKS and YYEKEE (reference sequence). CDR3 sequence: CASSPRTSGRYEQYF. CDR3 nucleotide sequence: TGCGCCAGCAGCCCAAGGACTAGCGGGAGGTACGAGCAGTACTTC.

This clonotype showed up many times. The chain has TRBV5-1 and TRBJ2-5; 9 bases align to TRBD2. Germline CDR1 is SGHRS and CDR2 is YFSETQ. Losses at the gene ends were 3 bases for V and 1 base for J; bases not matched to a gene: 7. CDR3 length: 16 amino acids. The CDR3 nucleotides are TGCGCCAGCAGCTCCTCCCTGCGGGAGGGCCAAGAGACCCAGTACTTC. Its translation: CASSSSLREGQETQYF.

This clonotype was seen ten or more times. The V and J genes are TRBV3-1 and TRBJ2-7; 7 bases align to TRBD2. Losses at the gene ends were 1 base for V and 13 bases for J; bases not matched to a gene: 10. From germline, CDR1 is LGHDT and CDR2 YNNKEL (reference sequence). This CDR3 is 13 amino acids long. This CDR3 reads CASSQGPLADKYF. The CDR3 bases are TGTGCCAGCAGCCAAGGCCCTCTAGCGGATAAATACTTC.

To note about this clonotype: A read error likely explains this, since a far larger clone differs by one base. The rearrangement uses TRBV27 and TRBJ1-2; weak D call: TRBD1 (6 bases). V lost 8 bases to trimming and J lost 3 bases, with 19 bases between them. The CDR3 contains 15 residues. The germline CDR1 and CDR2 sequences are MNHEY and SMNVEV (reference sequence). In DNA, the CDR3 is TGTGCCAGCGTAGAAAACAGGGCTTTACACTATGGCTACACCTTC. This sequence encodes CASVENRALHYGYTF.

This clonotype has ten or more counts. J is TRBJ1-5 and V is TRBV4-2; D is undetermined. This CDR3 is built from 14 residues. Between the trimmed V and J ends, which lost 0 bases and 4 bases, there was a span of 7 bases. Germline V gene sequence: CDR1 LGHNA, CDR2 YNFKEQ. CDR3 sequence (DNA): TGTGCCAGCAGCCAAGATAGCGGGAATCAGCCCCAGCATTTT. It translates to CASSQDSGNQPQHF.

This clonotype occurred many times. The V and J genes are TRBV27 and TRBJ2-3, with TRBD1 matching over 12 bases. V trimming: 3 bases; J trimming: 1 base; junction bases outside the gene matches: 11. CDR3 length: 19 amino acids. The germline V gene encodes CDR1 MNHEY and CDR2 SMNVEV (reference sequence). The CDR3 region is CASSLAGTGGAGRTDTQYF. The CDR3 coding sequence is TGTGCCAGCAGTTTGGCCGGGACAGGGGGCGCGGGGCGCACAGATACGCAGTATTTT.

This clonotype was seen repeatedly, ten times or more. The chain carries TRBV5-1 and TRBJ2-3; D gene ambiguous. The CDR3 runs 13 residues. Trimming took off 4 bases at V and 4 bases at J, with 10 bases between the two ends. Germline V gene lookup returns CDR1 SGHRS and CDR2 YFSETQ. CDR3 DNA: TGCGCCAGCAGCCCGACTGTGTCAGATACGCAGTATTTT. As protein: CASSPTVSDTQYF.

This clonotype was observed at least ten times. V and J are TRBV6-2 or TRBV6-3 and TRBJ2-1; possibly TRBD2 for D (5 bases). This CDR3 has 13 residues. Germline CDR1 and CDR2: MNHEY and SVGEGT. V lost 6 bases and J 3 bases, leaving 9 bases between the germline ends. The CDR3, as DNA: TGTGCCAGCAGGTCCGGGGACTACAATGAGCAGTTCTTC. Protein product: CASRSGDYNEQFF.

This chain links TRBV2 with TRBJ2-1; D is unclear. V was cut by 6 bases and J by 6 bases, with 18 bases left in between. CDR3 length: 15 residues. The germline V gene has CDR1 SNHLY and CDR2 FYNNEI. The CDR3 DNA sequence: TGTGCCAGCAGATCCGTTCGTCGCGGAGCCAATGAGCAGTTCTTC. Encoded protein: CASRSVRRGANEQFF. The variable domain in full, with the rest retrieved from reference TRBV2 and TRBJ2-1, is EPEVTQTPSHQVTQMGQEVILRCVPISNHLYFYWYRQILGQKVEFLVSFYNNEISEKSEIFDDQFSVERPDGSNFTLKIRSTKLEDSAMYFCASRSVRRGANEQFFGPGTRLTVL.

This clonotype has a count of ten or more. The rearrangement links TRBV18 to TRBJ1-2; D gene unclear. The length of the CDR3 is 15 residues. The germline gives CDR1 KGHSH, CDR2 LQKENI. V was clipped by 0 bases and J by 2 bases, with 10 bases between them. The CDR3 DNA reads TGTGCCAGCTCACCACCGTCGCTAGGCAACTATGGCTACACCTTC. This translates into CASSPPSLGNYGYTF.

This clonotype was counted many times. This sequence joins TRBV7-9 and TRBJ1-3, with unresolved D. In germline, CDR1 is SEHNR, CDR2 FQNEAQ (reference sequence). Trimming shortened V by 1 base and J by 3 bases, and 7 bases separated the two germline ends. This CDR3 is 14 amino acids long. The CDR3 sequence is CASSLVGVGNTIYF. The CDR3 nucleotides read TGTGCCAGCAGCTTAGTCGGGGTTGGAAACACCATATATTTT.

Many counts were recorded for this clonotype. The chain couples TRBV7-8 to TRBJ2-1; D is possibly TRBD2 (7 bases). Germline V gene sequence: CDR1 SGHVS, CDR2 FQNEAQ. V lost 1 base to trimming and J lost 8 bases, with 12 bases between them. The CDR3 extends over 14 amino acids. CDR3: CASSLGGGQYEQFF. The CDR3 DNA sequence: TGTGCCAGCAGCTTAGGGGGGGGGCAATATGAGCAGTTCTTC.

Of note for this clonotype: A read error is likely here: a far larger clone is one base away. The chain links TRBV20-1 to TRBJ2-7; 7 nucleotides agree with TRBD2. Germline CDR1 DFQATT, CDR2 SNEGSKA (reference sequence). Trimming at V came to 4 bases and at J to 7 bases, leaving 16 bases not matched to a gene. The CDR3 runs 15 residues. The CDR3 is CSATNGGSSYNEQYF. The CDR3 DNA reads TGCAGTGCTACGAACGGGGGGAGCTCCTACAATGAGCAGTACTTC.

This clonotype was detected ten times or more. This rearrangement joins TRBV12-3 or TRBV12-4 to TRBJ2-3; 9 bases align to TRBD2. The CDR3 consists of 16 residues. Trimming cost V 7 bases and J 4 bases; bases outside gene matches: 12. Here the CDR3 DNA reads TGTGCCAGCATTTCGGGACTAGCCGGTCTCGCAGATACGCAGTATTTT. Amino acids: CASISGLAGLADTQYF.

This rearrangement joins TRBV28 to TRBJ2-7, with 9 bases that match TRBD1. CDR3 length: 18 residues. Germline V gene data show CDR1 as MDHEN and CDR2 as SYDVKM. V lost 3 bases, J lost 3 bases, and 15 bases stayed unmatched. CDR3 sequence: CASSFCLNRDRVFYEQYF. The CDR3 DNA is TGTGCCAGCAGTTTCTGTCTAAACCGGGACAGGGTCTTCTACGAGCAGTACTTC.

Concerning this clonotype itself: One end of the junction fails to match germline, which may point to a read error. The chain carries TRBV28 and TRBJ2-5; D unresolved. This CDR3 has 13 amino acids. From germline, CDR1 is MDHEN and CDR2 SYDVKM. The CDR3 bases are TGTGCCAGTAGTTTGAGAGATTCAGCGACCCAGTACTTC. This codes for CASSLRDSATQYF.

In the case of this clonotype: With only one base between it and a far larger clone, this is likely a read error. V gene TRBV12-3 or TRBV12-4 combines with J gene TRBJ2-1; D perhaps matches TRBD1 (5 bases). CDR3 size: 14 residues. V lost 3 bases and J 10 bases, leaving 16 bases between the germline ends. The CDR3 sequence is CASSLQGTSYEQFF. The CDR3 DNA sequence: TGTGCCAGCAGTTTGCAGGGTACGTCCTACGAGCAGTTCTTC.

Comments on this clonotype: This is likely an artifact of a read error, given a far larger clone one base away. The chain links TRBV6-5 to TRBJ2-4; the D gene is possibly TRBD2 (5 bases). Per the germline V gene, CDR1 is MNHEY and CDR2 is SVGAGI. The CDR3 loop spans 15 amino acids. The chain's CDR3 is CASSFTGVAINIQYF. The CDR3, as DNA: TGTGCCAGCAGTTTTACCGGGGTAGCCATAAACATTCAGTACTTC.

This clonotype was seen many times. V gene TRBV5-1 combines with J gene TRBJ2-2, with TRBD1 as a possible D gene (5 bases). Trimming took 3 bases from V and 6 from J, leaving 18 bases between them. CDR3 length: 16 residues. Germline CDR1 reads SGHRS; CDR2 reads YFSETQ. The CDR3 bases are TGCGCCAGCAGCTGGAGCAGGGCCTCGGTGGCCGGGGAGCTGTTTTTT. Protein sequence: CASSWSRASVAGELFF.

This clonotype was counted many times. This rearrangement joins TRBV18 to TRBJ2-1; 9 bases line up with TRBD1. Trimming removed 3 bases from V and 0 bases from J; junction bases left unmatched: 15. This CDR3 has 20 residues. Germline loops: CDR1 KGHSH, CDR2 LQKENI. CDR3 nucleotide sequence: TGTGCCAGCTCACCTCTCCCGGGACAGGGAGGGAGTAGCTCCTACAATGAGCAGTTCTTC. It encodes CASSPLPGQGGSSSYNEQFF.

This clonotype was counted many times. This chain uses TRBV20-1 with TRBJ1-1; possibly TRBD1 for D (6 bases). V was trimmed by 6 bases and J by 0 bases, leaving 23 bases between them. CDR3 size: 17 residues. Germline values: CDR1 DFQATT, CDR2 SNEGSKA (reference sequence). This CDR3 reads CSADRGGAITMNTEAFF. CDR3 sequence (DNA): TGCAGTGCCGACCGCGGGGGGGCTATCACCATGAACACTGAAGCTTTCTTT.

Many counts were recorded for this clonotype. The rearrangement joins TRBV6-2 or TRBV6-3 to TRBJ2-2; D is unclear. V shed 3 bases and J shed 7 bases, with 9 bases lying between them. The CDR3 has 13 amino acids. CDR1 is MNHEY and CDR2 is SVGEGT in the germline V gene. The CDR3 sequence is CASSYFGVGELFF. The CDR3 coding sequence is TGTGCCAGCAGTTATTTTGGAGTCGGGGAGCTGTTTTTT.

Many counts were recorded for this clonotype. The rearrangement links TRBV20-1 to TRBJ1-1; 10 bases agree with TRBD1. Germline loops: CDR1 DFQATT, CDR2 SNEGSKA (reference sequence). V shed 5 bases and J 5 bases; nucleotides not matched to a gene: 5. The CDR3 spans 13 residues. The CDR3 spells CSAQGQGSTEAFF. The CDR3 DNA follows: TGCAGTGCTCAGGGACAGGGGAGTACTGAAGCTTTCTTT.

By frequency in the sample, this clonotype is medium-sized. This sequence joins TRBV7-4 and TRBJ1-4; 7 bases align to TRBD1. Unmatched junction bases numbered 13, after V lost 8 bases and J lost 10 bases. The CDR3 consists of 14 residues. Looked up from germline, CDR1 is SGHVT and CDR2 is SQSDAQ. Here the CDR3 reads CASGQGVFGRKLFF. For the CDR3, the DNA is TGTGCCAGCGGGCAGGGGGTGTTCGGCAGAAAACTGTTTTTT.

The chain joins TRBV5-1 to TRBJ2-5, with TRBD1 matching 10 bases. Germline CDR1 SGHRS, CDR2 YFSETQ. CDR3 length: 16 residues. Trimming at V came to 6 bases and at J to 4 bases, leaving 12 bases not matched to a gene. DNA of the CDR3: TGCGCCAGCAATCGGGACAGGGGCCGCGGGATAGAGACCCAGTACTTC. Protein: CASNRDRGRGIETQYF.